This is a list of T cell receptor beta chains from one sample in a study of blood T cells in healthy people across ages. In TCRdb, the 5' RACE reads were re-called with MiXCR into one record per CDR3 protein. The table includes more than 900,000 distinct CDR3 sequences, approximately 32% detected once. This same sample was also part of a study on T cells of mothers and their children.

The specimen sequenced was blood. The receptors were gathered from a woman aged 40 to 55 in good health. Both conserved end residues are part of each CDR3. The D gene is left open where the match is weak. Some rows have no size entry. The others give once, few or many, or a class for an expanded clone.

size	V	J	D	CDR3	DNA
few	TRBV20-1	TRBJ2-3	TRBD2	CSARAGWGTSGGTSTDTRYF	TGCAGTGCTAGAGCCGGGTGGGGGACTAGCGGGGGGACTAGCACAGATACGCGGTATTTT
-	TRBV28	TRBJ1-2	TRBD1	CASRQTGGRYGYTF	TGTGCCAGCAGGCAAACAGGGGGCAGATATGGCTACACCTTC
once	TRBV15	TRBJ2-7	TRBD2	CATSRDFGGIYEQYF	TGTGCCACCAGCAGGGACTTCGGGGGGATCTACGAGCAGTACTTC
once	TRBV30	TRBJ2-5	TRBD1	CAWRSQGVGYERYF	TGTGCCTGGAGAAGTCAGGGGGTGGGATACGAGCGGTACTTC
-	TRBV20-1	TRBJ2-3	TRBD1	CSARVDRPRTDTQYF	TGCAGTGCTAGAGTGGACAGGCCGCGCACAGATACGCAGTATTTT
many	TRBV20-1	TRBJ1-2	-	CSARGAGHGYTF	TGCAGTGCTAGAGGGGCGGGGCATGGCTACACCTTC
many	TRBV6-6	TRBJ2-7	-	CASSSPSTGAGGEQYF	TGTGCCAGCAGCTCCCCCTCTACGGGGGCAGGTGGCGAGCAGTACTTC
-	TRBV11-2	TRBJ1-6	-	CASSPDRIPLHF	TGTGCCAGCAGCCCCGACAGAATCCCCCTCCACTTT
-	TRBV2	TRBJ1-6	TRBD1	CASSFNRTGKSSYNSPLHF	TGTGCCAGCAGTTTTAACCGGACAGGCAAGAGCTCCTATAATTCACCCCTCCACTTT
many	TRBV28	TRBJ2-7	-	CASRLGRSYEQYF	TGTGCCAGCAGATTGGGACGATCCTACGAGCAGTACTTC
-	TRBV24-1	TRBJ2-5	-	CATSDSTRFAETQYF	TGTGCCACCAGTGACTCGACTAGGTTCGCAGAGACCCAGTACTTC
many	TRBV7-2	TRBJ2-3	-	CASSFGGGANTQYF	TGTGCCAGCAGCTTTGGCGGGGGCGCAAATACGCAGTATTTT
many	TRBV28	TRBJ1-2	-	CASSYQVANYGYTF	TGTGCCAGCAGTTACCAGGTTGCAAACTATGGCTACACCTTC
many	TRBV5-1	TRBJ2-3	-	CASSLLGLADTQYF	TGCGCCAGCAGCTTACTGGGGCTCGCAGATACGCAGTATTTT
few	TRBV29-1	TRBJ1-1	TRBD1	CSGQGLDTEAFF	TGCAGCGGACAGGGATTGGACACTGAAGCTTTCTTT
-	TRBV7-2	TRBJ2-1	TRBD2	CASSLAASGGALGEQFF	TGTGCCAGCAGCTTAGCTGCTAGCGGGGGGGCGTTAGGTGAGCAGTTCTTC
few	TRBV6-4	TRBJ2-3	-	CASSEKGSQDTQYF	TGTGCCAGCAGTGAGAAAGGGTCCCAAGATACGCAGTATTTT
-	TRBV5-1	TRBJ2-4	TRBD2	CASSLKAGGKNIQYF	TGCGCCAGCAGCTTGAAAGCGGGGGGCAAAAACATTCAGTACTTC
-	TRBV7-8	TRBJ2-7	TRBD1	CASSPRTGAINYEQYF	TGTGCCAGCAGCCCACGGACAGGGGCGATAAACTACGAGCAGTACTTC
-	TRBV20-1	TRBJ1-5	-	CSAAGPGYQPQHF	TGCAGTGCTGCCGGGCCAGGATACCAGCCCCAGCATTTT
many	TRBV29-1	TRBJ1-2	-	CSVERAGSDGYTF	TGCAGCGTTGAAAGGGCAGGGAGCGATGGCTACACCTTC
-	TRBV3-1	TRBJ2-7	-	CASSPEAGLPSNEQYF	TGTGCCAGCAGCCCTGAGGCGGGACTGCCGTCAAATGAGCAGTACTTC
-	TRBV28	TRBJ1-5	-	CASTRAGTSNQPQHF	TGTGCCAGCACGAGAGCCGGGACATCCAATCAGCCCCAGCATTTT
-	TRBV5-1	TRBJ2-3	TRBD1	CASSFLTGGSGDTQYF	TGCGCCAGCAGCTTTCTAACAGGGGGCTCTGGCGATACGCAGTATTTT
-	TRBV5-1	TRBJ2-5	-	CASSLEVSGPGETQYF	TGCGCCAGCAGCTTGGAGGTTTCGGGACCGGGAGAGACCCAGTACTTC
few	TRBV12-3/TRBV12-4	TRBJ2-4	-	CASSLAGPGNIQYF	TGTGCCAGCAGTTTAGCGGGCCCGGGAAACATTCAGTACTTC
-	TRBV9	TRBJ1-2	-	CASSGRDGPSLSGYTF	TGTGCCAGCAGCGGACGGGACGGCCCTTCCCTAAGTGGCTACACCTTC
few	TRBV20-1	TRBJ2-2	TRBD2	CSARKAGAAGELFF	TGCAGTGCTAGGAAAGCGGGGGCAGCCGGGGAGCTGTTTTTT
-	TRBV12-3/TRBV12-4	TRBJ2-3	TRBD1	CASSPWTGSTDAQYF	TGTGCCAGCAGTCCCTGGACAGGTAGCACAGATGCGCAGTATTTT
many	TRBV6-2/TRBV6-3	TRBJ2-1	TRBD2	CASRAGYLVWNEQFF	TGTGCCAGCAGAGCGGGGTATTTAGTTTGGAATGAGCAGTTCTTC
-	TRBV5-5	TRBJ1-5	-	CASSLSALSNQPQHF	TGTGCCAGCAGCTTGTCAGCACTGAGCAATCAGCCCCAGCATTTT
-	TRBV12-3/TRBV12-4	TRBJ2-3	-	CASSGRGGTDTQYF	TGTGCCAGCAGCGGAAGAGGAGGGACAGATACGCAGTATTTT
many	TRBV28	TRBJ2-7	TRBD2	CASSLPGLAGSYEQYF	TGTGCCAGCAGTCTCCCGGGACTAGCGGGAAGCTACGAGCAGTACTTC
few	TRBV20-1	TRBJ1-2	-	CSAPEGGYGYTF	TGCAGTGCCCCGGAAGGGGGCTATGGCTACACCTTC
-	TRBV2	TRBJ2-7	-	CTSNVGGPYEQYF	TGTACCAGCAATGTGGGGGGACCCTACGAGCAGTACTTC
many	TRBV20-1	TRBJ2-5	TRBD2	CSAISGTSLETQYF	TGCAGTGCCATCTCCGGGACTAGTCTGGAGACCCAGTACTTC
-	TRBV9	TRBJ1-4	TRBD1	CASSVAGTGNEKLFF	TGTGCCAGCAGCGTAGCAGGGACAGGGAATGAAAAACTGTTTTTT
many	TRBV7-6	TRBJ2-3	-	CASSLAVQQNRRGLTDTQYF	TGTGCCAGCAGCTTAGCGGTCCAACAGAATCGGAGGGGACTCACAGATACGCAGTATTTT
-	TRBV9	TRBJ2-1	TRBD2	CASSVVGTSGGHSSYNEQFF	TGTGCCAGCAGCGTAGTTGGAACTAGCGGGGGTCACAGCTCCTACAATGAGCAGTTCTTC
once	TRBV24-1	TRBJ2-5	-	CATSDGGETQYF	TGTGCCACCAGTGACGGCGGGGAGACCCAGTACTTC
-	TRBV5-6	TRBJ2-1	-	CASSLVSVGGYNEQFF	TGTGCCAGCAGCTTGGTTAGCGTCGGGGGCTACAATGAGCAGTTCTTC
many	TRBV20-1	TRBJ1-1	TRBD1	CSARVITGTGGADTEAFF	TGCAGTGCTAGAGTCATCACCGGGACAGGGGGCGCCGACACTGAAGCTTTCTTT
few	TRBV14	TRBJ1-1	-	CASSRLAGDTEAFF	TGTGCCAGCAGCCGTCTCGCCGGGGACACTGAAGCTTTCTTT
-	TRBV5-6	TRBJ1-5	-	CASSLGGRVRVVNRPQHF	TGTGCCAGCAGCCTCGGGGGCCGAGTCCGGGTCGTGAATCGGCCCCAGCATTTT
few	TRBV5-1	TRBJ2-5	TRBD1	CASSLAPQGAQETQYF	TGCGCCAGCAGCTTGGCCCCACAGGGGGCCCAAGAGACCCAGTACTTC
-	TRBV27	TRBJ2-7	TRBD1	CASSRQGAWGYEQYF	TGTGCCAGCAGTCGACAGGGGGCCTGGGGATACGAGCAGTACTTC
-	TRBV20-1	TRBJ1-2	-	CSARDNRAYGHTF	TGCAGTGCTAGAGATAACAGGGCCTATGGCCACACCTTC
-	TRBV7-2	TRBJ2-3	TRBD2	CASSLGWGGEADTQYF	TGTGCCAGCAGCTTAGGCTGGGGGGGGGAGGCAGATACGCAGTATTTT
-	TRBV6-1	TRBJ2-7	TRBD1	CASSIPGQGANEQYF	TGTGCCAGCAGTATCCCGGGACAGGGGGCAAACGAGCAGTACTTC
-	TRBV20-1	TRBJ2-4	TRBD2	CSATNPVGGNIQYF	TGCAGTGCAACAAACCCGGTGGGGGGGAACATTCAGTACTTC
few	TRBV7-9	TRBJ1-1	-	CASSLVHTNTEAFF	TGTGCCAGCAGCTTGGTACACACGAACACTGAAGCTTTCTTT
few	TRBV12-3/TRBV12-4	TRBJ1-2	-	CASSLGGQSNGYTF	TGTGCCAGCAGTTTGGGGGGACAATCAAACGGCTACACCTTC
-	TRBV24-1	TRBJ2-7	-	CATSEGIHEQYF	TGTGCCACCAGCGAGGGGATCCACGAGCAGTACTTC
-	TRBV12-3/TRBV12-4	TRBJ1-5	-	CASSLPGGGRQPQHF	TGCGCCAGCAGCCTCCCGGGCGGGGGCCGTCAGCCCCAGCATTTT
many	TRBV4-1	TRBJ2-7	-	CASSQEGGQGRYEQYF	TGCGCCAGCAGCCAAGAGGGGGGACAAGGACGCTACGAGCAGTACTTC
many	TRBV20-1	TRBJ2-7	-	CSAREGAYEQYF	TGCAGTGCTAGAGAGGGGGCCTACGAGCAGTACTTC
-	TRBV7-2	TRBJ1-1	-	CASSLKDRLAAFF	TGTGCCAGCAGCTTAAAAGACAGGCTTGCAGCTTTCTTT
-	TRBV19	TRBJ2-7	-	CASSIWDNSEQYF	TGTGCCAGTAGTATTTGGGACAACAGCGAGCAGTACTTC
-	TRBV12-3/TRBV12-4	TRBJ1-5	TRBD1	CASTRGGGNQPQHF	TGTGCCAGCACCAGGGGGGGGGGCAATCAGCCCCAGCATTTT